This TCR beta chain was identified in a study of cytomegalovirus exposure and HLA in healthy donors. Trimming shortened V by 5 bases and J by 7 bases, and 8 bases separated the two germline ends. In germline, CDR1 is SEHNR, CDR2 FQNEAQ (reference sequence). The CDR3 has 11 amino acids. The primer mix had 60 Vbeta and 13 Jbeta primers. Assay used: immunoSEQ multiplex PCR; TCRdb lists only in-frame clones, some missing. This sample lists 100,000 to 150,000 clones; its ten largest clones have around 1.6%. J is TRBJ1-1 and V is TRBV7-9, with D tentatively TRBD1 (6 bases). The sequenced sample consisted of PBMCs. This TCR was recovered from a woman aged 40-49 years in good health and CMV-seropositive. CDR3 sequence: CASSRTVEAFF. The CDR3 DNA sequence: TGTGCCAGCAGCAGGACAGTTGAAGCTTTCTTT. Looking up the rest from reference TRBV7-9 and TRBJ1-1 gives the full variable domain: DTGVSQNPRHKITKRGQNVTFRCDPISEHNRLYWYRQTLGQGPEFLTYFQNEAQLEKSRLLSDRFSAERPKGSFSTLEIQRTEQGDSAMYLCASSRTVEAFFGQGTRLTVV.